A single sample is the source of the 10 T cell receptor beta chains below, sequenced in a study of shared clonotypes between healthy human individuals. TCRdb's copy holds only in-frame clones and misses some; the assay was immunoSEQ multiplex PCR. The data contain about 2 million clones, roughly 96% of them singletons. The sequenced sample consisted of naive CD4+ T cells sorted from blood. Regarding subset: CD45RA+ positively selected. These receptors were collected from a man aged 18 to 30 in good health.

V and J are TRBV7-2 and TRBJ2-5, with 7 bases identical to TRBD1. The CDR3 loop spans 16 amino acids. Looked up from germline, CDR1 is SGHTA and CDR2 is FQGNSA. V dropped 5 bases and J dropped 5; count of bases not matched to a gene: 14. CDR3 region: CASSQITGVVRETQYF. In DNA, the CDR3 is TGTGCCAGCAGCCAGATTACAGGGGTGGTTCGGGAGACCCAGTACTTC.

The rearrangement uses TRBV9 and TRBJ2-7, with 10 bases that match TRBD2. Germline CDR1 and CDR2: SGDLS and YYNGEE. The CDR3 spans 15 residues. J lost 6 bases, V lost 0 bases, and 6 bases had no gene match. The CDR3 nucleotides read TGTGCCAGCAGCGTAGAGGCTAGCGGGAGAACCGAGCAGTACTTC. It yields the protein CASSVEASGRTEQYF.

V gene TRBV10-2 combines with J gene TRBJ1-6; possible D gene TRBD1, 6 bases. CDR1 is WSHSY and CDR2 is SAAADI in the germline V gene. The V end was cut by 7 bases, the J end by 8 bases, with 18 bases between. The length of the CDR3 is 15 residues. The chain's CDR3 is CASTLDQGRDSPLHF. The DNA of the CDR3 is TGCGCCAGCACCCTTGACCAGGGGAGGGATTCACCCCTCCACTTT.

The J gene is TRBJ1-2, the V gene TRBV5-1; no reliable D call. Trimming pared 4 bases from V and 3 bases from J, leaving 13 bases between. The CDR3 length is 14 residues. From germline, CDR1 is SGHRS and CDR2 YFSETQ. The CDR3, as DNA: TGCGCCAGCAGCCTTACTACGGGCGACTATGGCTACACCTTC. Translating gives CASSLTTGDYGYTF.

This chain uses TRBV2 with TRBJ1-4; tentatively, D is TRBD1 (5 bases). The length of the CDR3 is 14 residues. Germline CDR1 reads SNHLY; CDR2 reads FYNNEI. V lost 5 bases to trimming and J lost 1 base, with 8 bases between them. CDR3 residues: CASSTRGTNEKLFF. CDR3 nucleotide sequence: TGTGCCAGCAGTACTAGGGGAACTAATGAAAAACTGTTTTTT. The whole variable domain, remainder taken from reference TRBV2 and TRBJ1-4, is EPEVTQTPSHQVTQMGQEVILRCVPISNHLYFYWYRQILGQKVEFLVSFYNNEISEKSEIFDDQFSVERPDGSNFTLKIRSTKLEDSAMYFCASSTRGTNEKLFFGSGTQLSVL.

The chain recombines TRBV30 with TRBJ2-5; weak D call: TRBD1 (5 bases). Trimming left V 0 bases short and J 0 bases short, with 11 bases between. In germline, CDR1 is GTSNPN, CDR2 SVGIG (reference sequence). The CDR3 totals 15 residues. CDR3 bases: TGTGCCTGGAGTGTACTCAAGGGGAACCAAGAGACCCAGTACTTC. Its protein is CAWSVLKGNQETQYF.

The chain joins TRBV4-3 to TRBJ1-1; D uncertain. The V gene lost 1 base and the J gene lost 1 base, with 10 bases spanning the gap. Germline V lookup: CDR1 LGHNA, CDR2 YSLEER. The CDR3 is 15 residues long. The CDR3 loop reads CASSQVGRENTEAFF. The CDR3 DNA follows: TGCGCCAGCAGCCAAGTAGGGAGGGAGAACACTGAAGCTTTCTTT.

The table lists this clone with a count of one. The V call is TRBV7-6, the J call TRBJ2-1; D remains unclear. The CDR3 contains 13 residues. Trimming shortened V by 5 bases and J by 4 bases, and 9 bases separated the two germline ends. Looked up from germline, CDR1 is SGHVS and CDR2 is FNYEAQ. CDR3 region: CASSPLRYNEQFF. The CDR3 DNA follows: TGTGCCAGCAGCCCACTGAGGTACAATGAGCAGTTCTTC.

This clone was counted once. The chain is built from TRBV30 and TRBJ1-1; 7 bases map to TRBD1. Per the germline V gene, CDR1 is GTSNPN and CDR2 is SVGIG (reference sequence). The CDR3 covers 13 residues. Trimming took 0 bases from V and 5 from J; bases not matched to a gene: 3. Here the CDR3 DNA reads TGTGCCTGGAGTGTGGGGACAGTGACTGAAGCTTTCTTT. This sequence encodes CAWSVGTVTEAFF.

This chain uses TRBV6-5 with TRBJ1-5; D is perhaps TRBD1 (6 bases). This CDR3 has 14 residues. V lost 2 bases and J 7 bases, leaving 12 bases between the germline ends. Germline V lookup: CDR1 MNHEY, CDR2 SVGAGI. The CDR3 nucleotides are TGTGCCAGCAGTTACCAGGGGCTCTCCCAGCCCCAGCATTTT. Protein sequence: CASSYQGLSQPQHF.